This TCR beta chain is from a study of early T cells in non-severe SARS-CoV-2 infection. Looking at the study overall: Alpha and beta chains were unpaired, from unsorted whole-blood bulk RNA.

This clonotype was counted many times. Its cognate antigen is unknown. The TCR library protocol was used to attach unique molecular identifiers. These identifiers were attached to individual cDNA molecules. Each CDR3 protein is one row after TCRdb ran MiXCR on the 5' RACE reads. Among roughly 48,000 distinct CDR3 sequences listed, around 6% were seen once. Study conclusions and caveats: Matching results from VDJdb favored anti-spike CD8 responses, leaving private and CD4 specificities undetected.

CDR1 is LNHDA, CDR2 SQIVND, per germline (reference sequence). Losses at the gene ends were 0 bases for V and 9 bases for J; bases not matched to a gene: 11. CDR3 length: 16 residues. This TCR was sampled from an adult who was a healthcare worker with PCR-confirmed SARS-CoV-2 infection or an uninfected control (not recorded which). The gene calls are TRBV19 and TRBJ2-1; TRBD2 matches at 7 bases. Material for sequencing was whole blood. The CDR3 sequence is CASSIDRWASGREQFF. CDR3 coding DNA: TGTGCCAGTAGTATAGATCGATGGGCTAGCGGCCGTGAGCAGTTCTTC.